This T cell receptor beta chain appears in the sequencing data of a study of neurological immune-mediated disorders. This clonotype was counted many times. A much bigger clone sits one base away, suggesting this may be a read error. TCRdb ran MiXCR on the 5' RACE reads and lists one entry per CDR3 protein. In the table there are tens of thousands of distinct CDR3 sequences, roughly 4.8% of which are singletons. The CDR3 is made up of 13 amino acids. From germline, CDR1 is SGHTA and CDR2 FQGTGA. The V and J ends lost 3 bases and 4 bases respectively, with 8 bases between them. The clonotype was recovered from a man aged 30-40 years with multiple sclerosis. The sequencing sample was made of PBMCs. This chain links TRBV7-3 with TRBJ2-3, with D uncertain. Here the CDR3 reads CASSFNLADTQYF. CDR3 in DNA: TGTGCCAGCAGCTTCAATCTCGCAGATACGCAGTATTTT.